The TCR beta chain under discussion was sequenced for a study of technical replicates of blood from four donors. With V trimmed by 0 bases and J by 10 bases, 3 bases remained unmatched. Germline-derived CDR1 and CDR2 are SEHNR and FQNEAQ (reference sequence). The CDR3 is 13 residues long. Sequenced by immunoSEQ multiplex PCR; TCRdb stores in-frame clones only, minus some. The sample carries about 80,000 clones, roughly 97% recorded once. The sequence was obtained from a human donor in good health. V is TRBV7-9 and J is TRBJ2-1, with TRBD1 matching 7 bases. The sample consisted of T cells isolated from PBMCs. The CDR3 DNA follows: TGTGCCAGCAGCTTAGCCGCAGGGGGAGAGCAGTTCTTC. Its protein product is CASSLAAGGEQFF.